This T cell receptor (beta chain) was recovered during a study of shared clonotypes between healthy human individuals. General study findings and limits: Since donors were few, the genetic and exposure-history diversity represented was limited. Measured sharing among donors was expected to vary with sequencing depth.

An approximately 180 ng quantity of DNA, roughly 30,000 T cell genomes, went into the sorted-subset replicate PCRs. Authors' data handling: ImmunoSEQ sequences covered only the junction and lacked quality scores; filtering therefore differed. Produced via immunoSEQ multiplex PCR; TCRdb's table is partial and in-frame only. Clonal size and the V and J genes are those of that table, whereas D and trimming came from the DNA. The sample consists of roughly 400,000 clones, about 96% of them appearing once. Trimming pared 3 bases from V and 0 bases from J, leaving 8 bases between. The length of the CDR3 is 14 residues. CDR1 is SNHLY and CDR2 is FYNNEI in the germline V gene. A note on this clone: What it binds is unknown.

The V and J genes are TRBV2 and TRBJ1-2; D ambiguous. Specimen: memory CD8+ T cells sorted from blood. Subset here: CD45RO+ cells pooled with CCR7-negative TemRA cells. The receptor was isolated from a man under 40 in good health. Here the CDR3 DNA reads TGTGCCAGCAGTGACACGGTTCCTAACTATGGCTACACCTTC. Protein product: CASSDTVPNYGYTF.